This T cell receptor beta chain was documented in a study of control samples from healthy donors and cancer patients. Profiling relied on immunoSEQ multiplex PCR, and the TCRdb table lists in-frame clones only, not all of them. The profile covers under 150,000 clones, with over 90% appearing a single time and about 2.8% taken by the ten largest. The TCR comes from a man aged 25 to 45 in good health. The sequenced sample consisted of blood.

CDR3 in DNA: TGTGCCAGCAGGGAGCGGGGGGTATACAATGAGCAGTTCTTC. This codes for CASRERGVYNEQFF. This sequence joins TRBV6-5 and TRBJ2-1, with 9 bases lining up with TRBD2. CDR1 MNHEY and CDR2 SVGAGI come from the germline V gene. This CDR3 has 14 amino acids. Germline trimming cut 6 bases from V and 4 bases from J; bases unmatched to any gene: 4.